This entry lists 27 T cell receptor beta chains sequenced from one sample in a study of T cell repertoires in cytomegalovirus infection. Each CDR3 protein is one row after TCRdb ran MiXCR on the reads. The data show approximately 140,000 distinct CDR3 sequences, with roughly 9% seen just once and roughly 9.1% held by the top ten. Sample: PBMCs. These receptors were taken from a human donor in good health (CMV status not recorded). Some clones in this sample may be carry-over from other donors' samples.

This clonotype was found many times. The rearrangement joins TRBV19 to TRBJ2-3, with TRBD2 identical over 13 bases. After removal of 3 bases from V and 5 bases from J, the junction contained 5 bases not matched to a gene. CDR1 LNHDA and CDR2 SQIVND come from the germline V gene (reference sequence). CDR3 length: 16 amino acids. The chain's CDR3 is CASSIGLAGVKDTQYF. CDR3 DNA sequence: TGTGCCAGTAGTATCGGACTAGCGGGGGTCAAAGATACGCAGTATTTT. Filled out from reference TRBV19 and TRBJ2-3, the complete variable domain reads DGGITQSPKYLFRKEGQNVTLSCEQNLNHDAMYWYRQDPGQGLRLIYYSQIVNDFQKGDIAEGYSVSREKKESFPLTVTSAQKNPTAFYLCASSIGLAGVKDTQYFGPGTRLTVL.

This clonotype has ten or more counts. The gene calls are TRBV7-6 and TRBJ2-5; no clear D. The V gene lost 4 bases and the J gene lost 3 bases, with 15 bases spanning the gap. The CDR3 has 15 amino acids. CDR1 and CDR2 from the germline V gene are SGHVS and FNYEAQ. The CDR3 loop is CASSSSLREEETQYF. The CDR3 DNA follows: TGTGCCAGCAGCTCGTCACTCCGAGAGGAAGAGACCCAGTACTTC.

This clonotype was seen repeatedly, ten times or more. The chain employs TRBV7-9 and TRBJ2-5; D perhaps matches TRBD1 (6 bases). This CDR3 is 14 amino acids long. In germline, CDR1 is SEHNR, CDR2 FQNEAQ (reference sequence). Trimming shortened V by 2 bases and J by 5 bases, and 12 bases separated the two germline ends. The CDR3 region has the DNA TGTGCCAGCAGCTTATTGGGGGCCGGGGAGACCCAGTACTTC. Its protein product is CASSLLGAGETQYF.

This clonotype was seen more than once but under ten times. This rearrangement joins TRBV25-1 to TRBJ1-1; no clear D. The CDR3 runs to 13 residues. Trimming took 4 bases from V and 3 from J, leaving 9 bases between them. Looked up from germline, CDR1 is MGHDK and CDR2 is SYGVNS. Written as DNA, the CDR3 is TGTGCCAGCAGTGGAAATACGTACACTGAAGCTTTCTTT. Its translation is CASSGNTYTEAFF.

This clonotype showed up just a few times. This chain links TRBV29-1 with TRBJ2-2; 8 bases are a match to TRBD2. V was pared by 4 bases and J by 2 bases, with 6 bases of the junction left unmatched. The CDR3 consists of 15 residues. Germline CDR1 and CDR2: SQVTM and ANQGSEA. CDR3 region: CSVGPAGANTGELFF. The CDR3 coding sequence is TGCAGCGTTGGTCCAGCGGGGGCCAACACCGGGGAGCTGTTTTTT.

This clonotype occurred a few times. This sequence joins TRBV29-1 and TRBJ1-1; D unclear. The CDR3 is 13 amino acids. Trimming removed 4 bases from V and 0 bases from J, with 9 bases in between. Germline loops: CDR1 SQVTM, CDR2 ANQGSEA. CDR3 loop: CSVVEQLNTEAFF. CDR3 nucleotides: TGCAGCGTTGTCGAACAATTGAACACTGAAGCTTTCTTT.

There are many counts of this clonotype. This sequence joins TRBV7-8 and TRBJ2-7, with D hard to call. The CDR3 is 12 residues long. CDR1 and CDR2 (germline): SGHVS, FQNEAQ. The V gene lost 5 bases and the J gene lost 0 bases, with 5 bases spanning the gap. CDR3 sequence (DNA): TGTGCCAGCAGCGCCCACTCCTACGAGCAGTACTTC. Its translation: CASSAHSYEQYF.

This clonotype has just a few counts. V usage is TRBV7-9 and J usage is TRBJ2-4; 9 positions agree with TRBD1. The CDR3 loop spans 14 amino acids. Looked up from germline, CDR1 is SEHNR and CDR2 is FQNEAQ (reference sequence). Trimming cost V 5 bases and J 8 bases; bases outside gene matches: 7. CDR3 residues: CASSPGTGHDIQYF. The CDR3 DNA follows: TGTGCCAGCAGCCCCGGGACAGGGCATGACATTCAGTACTTC.

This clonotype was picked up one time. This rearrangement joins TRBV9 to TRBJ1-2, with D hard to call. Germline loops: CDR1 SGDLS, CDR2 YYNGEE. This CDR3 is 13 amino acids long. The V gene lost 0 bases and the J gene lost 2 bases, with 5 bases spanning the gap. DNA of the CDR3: TGTGCCAGCAGCGTAGAACAGAACTATGGCTACACCTTC. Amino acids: CASSVEQNYGYTF.

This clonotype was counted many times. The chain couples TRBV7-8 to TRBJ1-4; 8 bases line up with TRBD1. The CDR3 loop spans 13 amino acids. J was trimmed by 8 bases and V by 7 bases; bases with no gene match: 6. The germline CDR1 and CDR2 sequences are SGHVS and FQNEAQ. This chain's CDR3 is CASKDRVDEKLFF. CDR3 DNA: TGTGCCAGCAAGGACAGGGTGGACGAAAAACTGTTTTTT. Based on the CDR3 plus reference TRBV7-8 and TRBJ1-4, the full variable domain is GAGVSQSPRYKVAKRGQDVALRCDPISGHVSLFWYQQALGQGPEFLTYFQNEAQLDKSGLPSDRFFAERPEGSVSTLKIQRTQQEDSAVYLCASKDRVDEKLFFGSGTQLSVL.

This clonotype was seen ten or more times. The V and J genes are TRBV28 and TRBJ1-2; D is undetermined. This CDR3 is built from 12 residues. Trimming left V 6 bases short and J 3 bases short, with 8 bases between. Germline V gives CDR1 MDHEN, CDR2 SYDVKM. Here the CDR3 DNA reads TGTGCCAGCAGACCCGGACACTATGGCTACACCTTC. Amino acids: CASRPGHYGYTF.

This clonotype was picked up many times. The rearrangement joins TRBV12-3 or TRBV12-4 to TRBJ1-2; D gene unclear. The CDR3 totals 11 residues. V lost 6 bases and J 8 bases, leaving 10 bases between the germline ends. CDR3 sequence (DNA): TGTGCCAGCAGCCGGATTCACGGCTACACCTTC. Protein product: CASSRIHGYTF.

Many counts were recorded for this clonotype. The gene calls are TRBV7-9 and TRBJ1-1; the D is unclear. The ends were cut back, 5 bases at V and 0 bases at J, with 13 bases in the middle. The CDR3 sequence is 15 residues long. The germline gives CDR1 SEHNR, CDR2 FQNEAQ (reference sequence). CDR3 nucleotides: TGTGCCAGCAGCCCCGTTGGCACCATGAACACTGAAGCTTTCTTT. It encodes CASSPVGTMNTEAFF. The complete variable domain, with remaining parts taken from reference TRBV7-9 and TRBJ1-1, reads DTGVSQNPRHKITKRGQNVTFRCDPISEHNRLYWYRQTLGQGPEFLTYFQNEAQLEKSRLLSDRFSAERPKGSFSTLEIQRTEQGDSAMYLCASSPVGTMNTEAFFGQGTRLTVV.

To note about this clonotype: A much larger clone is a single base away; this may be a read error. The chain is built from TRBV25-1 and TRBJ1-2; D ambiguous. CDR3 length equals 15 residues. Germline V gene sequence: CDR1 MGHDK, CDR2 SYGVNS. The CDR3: CGSSDLNSANYGYTF. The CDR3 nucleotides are TGTGGCAGCAGTGACTTGAACTCGGCGAACTATGGCTACACCTTC.

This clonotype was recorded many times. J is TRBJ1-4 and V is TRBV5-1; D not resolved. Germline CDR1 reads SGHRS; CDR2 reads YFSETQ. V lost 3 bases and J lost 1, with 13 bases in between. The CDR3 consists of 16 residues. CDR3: CASSSALSGTNEKLFF. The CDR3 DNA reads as TGCGCCAGCAGCTCCGCGTTGTCAGGAACTAATGAAAAACTGTTTTTT. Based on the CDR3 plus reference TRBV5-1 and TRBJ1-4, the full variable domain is KAGVTQTPRYLIKTRGQQVTLSCSPISGHRSVSWYQQTPGQGLQFLFEYFSETQRNKGNFPGRFSGRQFSNSRSEMNVSTLELGDSALYLCASSSALSGTNEKLFFGSGTQLSVL.

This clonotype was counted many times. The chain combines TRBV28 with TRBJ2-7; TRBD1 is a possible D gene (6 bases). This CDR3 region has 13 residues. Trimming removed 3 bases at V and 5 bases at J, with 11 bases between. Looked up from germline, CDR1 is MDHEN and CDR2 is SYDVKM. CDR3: CASSLTGHHEQYF. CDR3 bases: TGTGCCAGCAGTTTGACGGGACATCACGAGCAGTACTTC.

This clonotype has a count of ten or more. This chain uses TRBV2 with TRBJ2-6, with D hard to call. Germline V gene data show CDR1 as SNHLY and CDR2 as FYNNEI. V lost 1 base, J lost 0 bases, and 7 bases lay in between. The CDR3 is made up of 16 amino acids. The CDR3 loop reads CASSEGWHSGANVLTF. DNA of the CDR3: TGTGCCAGCAGTGAAGGATGGCACTCTGGGGCCAACGTCCTGACTTTC.

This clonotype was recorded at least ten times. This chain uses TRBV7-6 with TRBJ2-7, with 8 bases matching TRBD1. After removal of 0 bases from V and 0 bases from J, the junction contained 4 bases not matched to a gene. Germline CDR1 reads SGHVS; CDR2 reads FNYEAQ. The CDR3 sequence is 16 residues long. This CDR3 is CASSLAPGQDSYEQYF. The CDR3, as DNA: TGTGCCAGCAGCTTAGCACCGGGACAGGACTCCTACGAGCAGTACTTC.

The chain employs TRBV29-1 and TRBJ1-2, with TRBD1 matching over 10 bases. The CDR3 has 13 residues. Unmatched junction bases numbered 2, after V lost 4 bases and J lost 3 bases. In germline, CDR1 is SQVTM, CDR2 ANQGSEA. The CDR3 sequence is CSVGDRGDYGYTF. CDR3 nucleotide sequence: TGCAGCGTTGGGGACAGGGGTGACTATGGCTACACCTTC.

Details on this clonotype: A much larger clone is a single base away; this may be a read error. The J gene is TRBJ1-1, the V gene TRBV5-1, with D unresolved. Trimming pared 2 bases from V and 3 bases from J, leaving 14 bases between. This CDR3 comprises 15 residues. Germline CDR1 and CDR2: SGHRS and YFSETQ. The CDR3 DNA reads TGCGCCAGCAGCTTAAAGGAACCGGCGGACACTGAAGCTTTCTTT. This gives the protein CASSLKEPADTEAFF. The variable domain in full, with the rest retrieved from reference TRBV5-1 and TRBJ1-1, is KAGVTQTPRYLIKTRGQQVTLSCSPISGHRSVSWYQQTPGQGLQFLFEYFSETQRNKGNFPGRFSGRQFSNSRSEMNVSTLELGDSALYLCASSLKEPADTEAFFGQGTRLTVV.

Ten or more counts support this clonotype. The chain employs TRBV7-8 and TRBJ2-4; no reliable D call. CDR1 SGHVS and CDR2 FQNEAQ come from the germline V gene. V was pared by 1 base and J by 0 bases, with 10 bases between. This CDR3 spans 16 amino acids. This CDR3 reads CASSLVLKLAKNIQYF. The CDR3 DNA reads TGTGCCAGCAGCTTAGTTCTCAAACTAGCCAAAAACATTCAGTACTTC.

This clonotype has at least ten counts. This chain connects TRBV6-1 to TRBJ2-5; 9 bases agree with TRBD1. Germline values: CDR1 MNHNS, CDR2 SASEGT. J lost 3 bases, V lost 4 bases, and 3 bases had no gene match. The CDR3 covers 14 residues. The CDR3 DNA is TGTGCCAGCAGTGCCAGGACAGGGGAAGAGACCCAGTACTTC. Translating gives CASSARTGEETQYF.

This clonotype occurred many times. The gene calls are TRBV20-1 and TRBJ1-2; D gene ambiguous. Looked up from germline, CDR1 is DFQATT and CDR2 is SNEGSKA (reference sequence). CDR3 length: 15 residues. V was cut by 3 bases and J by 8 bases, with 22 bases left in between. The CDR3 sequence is CSASTGTVLIGGYTF. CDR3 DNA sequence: TGCAGTGCTAGCACCGGAACCGTCCTAATAGGGGGCTACACCTTC.

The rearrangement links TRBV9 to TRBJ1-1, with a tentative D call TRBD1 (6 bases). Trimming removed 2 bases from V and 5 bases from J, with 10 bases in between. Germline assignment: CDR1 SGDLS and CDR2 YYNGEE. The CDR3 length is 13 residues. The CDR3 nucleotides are TGTGCCAGCAGCGTGAACAGGGCGACTGAAGCTTTCTTT. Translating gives CASSVNRATEAFF.

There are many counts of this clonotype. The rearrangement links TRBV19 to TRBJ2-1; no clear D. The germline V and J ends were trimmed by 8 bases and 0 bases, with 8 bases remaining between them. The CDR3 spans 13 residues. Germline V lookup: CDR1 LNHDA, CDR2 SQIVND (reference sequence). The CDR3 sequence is CASASSSYNEQFF. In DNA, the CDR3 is TGTGCCAGTGCATCGAGCTCCTACAATGAGCAGTTCTTC.

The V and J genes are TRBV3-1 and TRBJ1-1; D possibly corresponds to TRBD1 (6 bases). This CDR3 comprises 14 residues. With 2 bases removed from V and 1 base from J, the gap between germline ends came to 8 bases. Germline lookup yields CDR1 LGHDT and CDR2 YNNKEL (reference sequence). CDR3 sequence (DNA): TGTGCCAGCAGCCAATGGACAGAGAACACTGAAGCTTTCTTT. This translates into CASSQWTENTEAFF.

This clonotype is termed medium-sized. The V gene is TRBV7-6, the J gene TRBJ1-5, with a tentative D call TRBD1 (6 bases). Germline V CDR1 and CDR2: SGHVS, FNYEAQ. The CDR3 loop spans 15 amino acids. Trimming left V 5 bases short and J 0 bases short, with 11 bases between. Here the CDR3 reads CASSPGVDSNQPQHF. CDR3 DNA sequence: TGTGCCAGCAGCCCAGGGGTGGATAGCAATCAGCCCCAGCATTTT.